This T cell receptor (beta chain) was obtained from a study of shared clonotypes between healthy human individuals. The assay was immunoSEQ multiplex PCR, and TCRdb's table has in-frame clones only and misses some. This table has about 1 million clones, approximately 76% appearing once. The sequenced sample was memory CD4+ T cells sorted from blood. Sample subset: CD45RA-negative fraction. This clonotype was obtained from a man aged 18 to 30 in good health.

The CDR3 region is CASSLVPGNEQYF. The CDR3 coding sequence is TGTGCCAGCAGCTTAGTCCCCGGGAACGAGCAGTACTTC. This chain connects TRBV5-6 to TRBJ2-7; D is perhaps TRBD2 (5 bases). V was shortened by 2 bases and J by 5 bases, with 11 bases between the two germline ends. Germline loops: CDR1 SGHDT, CDR2 YYEEEE. The CDR3 length is 13 residues.